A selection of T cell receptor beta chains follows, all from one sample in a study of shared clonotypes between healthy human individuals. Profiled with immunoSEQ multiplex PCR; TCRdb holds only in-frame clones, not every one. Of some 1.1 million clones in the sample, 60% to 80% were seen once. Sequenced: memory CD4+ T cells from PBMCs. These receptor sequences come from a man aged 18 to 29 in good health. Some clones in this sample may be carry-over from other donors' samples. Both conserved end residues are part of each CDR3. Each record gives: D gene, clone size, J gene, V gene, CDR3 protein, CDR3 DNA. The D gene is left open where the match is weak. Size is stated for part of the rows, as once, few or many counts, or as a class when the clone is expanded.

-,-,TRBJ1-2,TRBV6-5,CASRINTGSYGYTF,TGTGCCAGCAGAATCAATACAGGGAGCTATGGCTACACCTTC
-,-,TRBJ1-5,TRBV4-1,CASSRLMQGRGQPQHF,TGCGCCAGCAGCCGACTGATGCAGGGAAGGGGGCAGCCCCAGCATTTT
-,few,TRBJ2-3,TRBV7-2,CASTPRWSDTQYF,TGTGCCAGCACCCCGCGATGGTCAGATACGCAGTATTTT
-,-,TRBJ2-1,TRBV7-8,CASSRDGYNEQFF,TGTGCCAGCAGCCGCGACGGCTACAATGAGCAGTTCTTC
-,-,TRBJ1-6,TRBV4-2,CASSQGQGRSPLHF,TGTGCCAGCAGCCAAGGCCAGGGGCGGTCACCCCTCCACTTT
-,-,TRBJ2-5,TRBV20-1,CSAGVETQYF,TGCAGTGCTGGGGTCGAGACCCAGTACTTC
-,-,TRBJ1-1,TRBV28,CASSPADSTNTEAFF,TGTGCCAGCAGTCCCGCCGATAGTACGAACACTGAAGCTTTCTTT
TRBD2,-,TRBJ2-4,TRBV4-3,CASSQGFTGGTKNIQYF,TGCGCCAGCAGCCAAGGTTTTACGGGAGGAACCAAAAACATTCAGTACTTC
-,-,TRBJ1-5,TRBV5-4,CASSWDDGPQHF,TGTGCCAGCAGCTGGGACGACGGGCCCCAGCATTTT
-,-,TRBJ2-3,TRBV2,CASSAGVSTDTQYF,TGTGCCAGCAGTGCAGGGGTCAGCACAGATACGCAGTATTTT
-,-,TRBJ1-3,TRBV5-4,CASSFGGASGNTIYF,TGTGCCAGCAGCTTCGGGGGCGCATCTGGAAACACCATATATTTT
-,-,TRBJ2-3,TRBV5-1,CASWGEEESTDTQYF,TGCGCCAGCTGGGGGGAGGAGGAAAGCACAGATACGCAGTATTTT